The 32 T cell receptor beta chains given below trace back to one sample, sequenced in a study of cytomegalovirus exposure and HLA in healthy donors. The PCR ran on 60 Vbeta and 13 Jbeta primers. Profiling relied on immunoSEQ multiplex PCR, and the TCRdb table lists in-frame clones only, not all of them. The sample has about 130,000 clones; around three quarters are singletons. Sequenced sample: PBMCs. All receptors derive from a female donor in good health and CMV-seronegative.

The genes are TRBV6-1 and TRBJ2-7; tentatively, D is TRBD1 (7 bases). CDR1 and CDR2 from the germline V gene are MNHNS and SASEGT. V gave up 6 bases and J gave up 6 bases, with 15 bases separating them. CDR3 length: 13 amino acids. The CDR3 sequence: CASSHQGGLEQYF. The CDR3 DNA reads TGTGCCAGCAGCCATCAGGGGGGTCTCGAGCAGTACTTC.

The chain carries TRBV28 and TRBJ1-3, with D perhaps matching TRBD1 (6 bases). The CDR3 spans 15 residues. Germline CDR1 and CDR2: MDHEN and SYDVKM. V lost 5 bases and J lost 2, with 13 bases in between. CDR3 sequence: CASSPGQIPGNTIYF. CDR3 coding DNA: TGTGCCAGCAGTCCCGGACAGATCCCTGGAAACACCATATATTTT.

CDR3 region: CASSLGQPNSPLHF. Written as DNA, the CDR3 is TGCGCCAGCAGCTTGGGACAGCCAAATTCACCCCTCCACTTT. The J gene is TRBJ1-6, the V gene TRBV5-1; D may be TRBD1 (5 bases). Looked up from germline, CDR1 is SGHRS and CDR2 is YFSETQ. The CDR3 runs 14 residues. V was trimmed by 0 bases and J by 7 bases, leaving 8 bases between them.

The chain has TRBV11-2 and TRBJ2-5; 8 bases line up with TRBD1. The V segment lost 5 bases and the J segment 6 bases; nucleotides outside the gene matches: 11. Per germline, CDR1 SGHAT and CDR2 FQNNGV. This CDR3 has 15 amino acids. In DNA form, the CDR3 reads TGTGCCAGCAGCGGCCCAGGGGGCCCGACGCAGACCCAGTACTTC. The encoded protein is CASSGPGGPTQTQYF.

This clone was detected once. This chain connects TRBV10-3 to TRBJ2-3, with D perhaps TRBD2 (5 bases). Trimming stripped 6 bases from V and 4 bases from J, with 20 bases between. This CDR3 comprises 16 residues. CDR1 is ENHRY and CDR2 is SYGVKD in the germline V gene. The CDR3 DNA follows: TGTGCCATCAGCGAGGGAGCCTTCAGCGGTCCAGATACGCAGTATTTT. Translated: CAISEGAFSGPDTQYF.

This clone was seen a handful of times. The chain carries TRBV12-1 and TRBJ2-5; TRBD2 is the table's D call and was not checked against the DNA. TRBV12-1 is shown as a pseudogene. The CDR3 length is 20 residues. CDR3 residues: CASSFAPTWLAGVARETQYF. CDR3 sequence (DNA): TGTGCCAGCAGCTTTGCTCCCACATGGCTAGCGGGAGTGGCAAGAGAGACCCAGTACTTC.

This sequence joins TRBV5-1 and TRBJ2-3; D perhaps matches TRBD1 (6 bases). This CDR3 is built from 14 residues. Trimming cost V 5 bases and J 2 bases, with 12 bases left between them. CDR1 and CDR2 (germline): SGHRS, YFSETQ. As DNA, the CDR3 is TGCGCCAGCAGAGGGACACCAGCCACAGATACGCAGTATTTT. It yields the protein CASRGTPATDTQYF.

The J gene is TRBJ1-2, the V gene TRBV6-1; 9 bases are shared with TRBD1. With V trimmed by 6 bases and J by 5 bases, 7 bases remained unmatched. The CDR3 consists of 14 residues. In germline, CDR1 is MNHNS, CDR2 SASEGT. The CDR3 DNA reads as TGTGCCAGCAGCGCTCGCGGGACAGGGTATGGCTACACCTTC. This encodes CASSARGTGYGYTF.

V usage is TRBV19 and J usage is TRBJ2-3; 9 bases fit TRBD1. Germline V gene sequence: CDR1 LNHDA, CDR2 SQIVND (reference sequence). V trimming: 6 bases; J trimming: 5 bases; junction bases outside the gene matches: 6. This CDR3 is 14 amino acids long. The CDR3 DNA sequence: TGTGCCAGTAGAGGGACAGGGTGGGGAGATACGCAGTATTTT. Translation: CASRGTGWGDTQYF.

The chain has TRBV12-5 and TRBJ1-2, with D uncertain. CDR1 is LGHNT, CDR2 FRNRAP, per germline. The CDR3 extends over 13 amino acids. The V end lost 6 bases, the J end lost 8 bases, and 16 bases lay between the germline ends. The DNA for the CDR3 is TGTGCTAGTGGACCCGGAGAAGGAGAGGGCTACACCTTC. Its protein product is CASGPGEGEGYTF. The whole variable domain, remainder taken from reference TRBV12-5 and TRBJ1-2, is DARVTQTPRHKVTEMGQEVTMRCQPILGHNTVFWYRQTMMQGLELLAYFRNRAPLDDSGMPKDRFSAEMPDATLATLKIQPSEPRDSAVYFCASGPGEGEGYTFGSGTRLTVV.

The rearrangement uses TRBV19 and TRBJ1-3; 9 bases match TRBD1. J was trimmed by 1 base and V by 1 base; bases with no gene match: 8. The CDR3 runs 18 residues. Germline-derived CDR1 and CDR2 are LNHDA and SQIVND (reference sequence). CDR3 sequence reads: CASSIVGDREDSGNTIYF. CDR3 coding DNA: TGTGCCAGTAGTATAGTGGGGGACAGGGAGGATTCTGGAAACACCATATATTTT.

This rearrangement joins TRBV28 to TRBJ2-5; D gene unclear. The J call is in doubt because the DNA end fits TRBJ2-7 better. CDR1 is MDHEN and CDR2 is SYDVKM in the germline V gene. This CDR3 has 16 amino acids. This CDR3 reads CASSSILVAGRYEQYF. The CDR3 DNA reads as TGTGCCAGCAGTTCAATCCTTGTGGCAGGCCGCTACGAGCAGTACTTC.

This rearrangement joins TRBV19 to TRBJ2-5; 11 bases agree with TRBD2. Germline V gene data show CDR1 as LNHDA and CDR2 as SQIVND (reference sequence). CDR3 length: 18 amino acids. With V trimmed by 6 bases and J by 4 bases, 16 bases remained unmatched. The CDR3 region has the DNA TGTGCCAGTAGCCTCCGGGTGGTAGCGGGAGGGGGGGGAGAGACCCAGTACTTC. Its translation is CASSLRVVAGGGGETQYF.

This clone was observed a few times. The J gene is TRBJ1-5, the V gene TRBV27; no clear D gene. This CDR3 contains 15 residues. V lost 6 bases and J lost 0, with 12 bases in between. From germline, CDR1 is MNHEY and CDR2 SMNVEV (reference sequence). Here the CDR3 reads CASSRGSYSNQPQHF. The DNA of the CDR3 is TGTGCCAGCAGCCGAGGTTCGTATAGCAATCAGCCCCAGCATTTT.

This rearrangement joins TRBV30 to TRBJ1-2; D not resolved. CDR3 length: 17 residues. Germline CDR1 is GTSNPN and CDR2 is SVGIG (reference sequence). Trimming took 3 bases from V and 2 from J, leaving 22 bases between them. CDR3 in DNA: TGTGCCTGGAGCGCCTCTCGGGAGTTAACTCAAAACTATGGCTACACCTTC. This sequence encodes CAWSASRELTQNYGYTF.

CDR3 nucleotides: TGTGCCAGCAGTGATCTAACCTACACCGGGGAGCTGTTTTTT. Protein sequence: CASSDLTYTGELFF. The chain has TRBV6-1 and TRBJ2-2; D call uncertain. V was cut by 3 bases and J by 3 bases, with 8 bases left in between. Looked up from germline, CDR1 is MNHNS and CDR2 is SASEGT. The CDR3 has 14 amino acids.

The chain links TRBV6-1 to TRBJ2-3, with 7 bases that match TRBD2. Trimming at V came to 6 bases and at J to 8 bases, leaving 8 bases not matched to a gene. This CDR3 spans 13 amino acids. CDR1 MNHNS and CDR2 SASEGT come from the germline V gene. This CDR3 is CASSPQTSLTQYF. DNA of the CDR3: TGTGCCAGCAGCCCCCAGACTAGCCTTACGCAGTATTTT.

The rearrangement uses TRBV6-1 and TRBJ1-5; D unclear. The germline V gene encodes CDR1 MNHNS and CDR2 SASEGT. V lost 4 bases and J 3 bases, leaving 13 bases between the germline ends. CDR3 length: 15 amino acids. CDR3 DNA: TGTGCCAGCAGTGCCCTGAGGGCTATCAATCAGCCCCAGCATTTT. It specifies CASSALRAINQPQHF.

CDR3 residues: CAISESIAGGDEQFF. The CDR3 DNA follows: TGTGCCATCAGTGAGTCCATAGCGGGAGGAGATGAGCAGTTCTTC. The rearrangement joins TRBV10-3 to TRBJ2-1; 10 nucleotides line up with TRBD2. With 0 bases clipped from V and 8 bases from J, the junction kept 4 bases outside the gene matches. CDR1 and CDR2 (germline): ENHRY, SYGVKD. The CDR3 is 15 amino acids.

This clone was recorded once. The CDR3 region is CASSAPGTSGSEQYF. The CDR3 DNA reads TGTGCCAGCAGCGCTCCCGGGACTAGCGGGAGCGAGCAGTACTTC. The rearrangement links TRBV6-5 to TRBJ2-7; TRBD2 matches 14 bases. J gave up 6 bases and V 6 bases, and 7 bases lay outside the gene matches. This CDR3 spans 15 amino acids. Germline CDR1 reads MNHEY; CDR2 reads SVGAGI.

V usage is TRBV5-1 and J usage is TRBJ2-5; no clear D gene. The ends were cut back, 3 bases at V and 3 bases at J, with 9 bases in the middle. CDR3 size: 13 residues. The V gene's germline CDR1 is SGHRS and CDR2 YFSETQ. CDR3 amino acids: CASSSSTEETQYF. The CDR3 region has the DNA TGCGCCAGCAGCTCTTCCACGGAAGAGACCCAGTACTTC.

V and J are TRBV29-1 and TRBJ2-5; TRBD2 agrees at 8 bases. The CDR3 runs to 14 residues. The junction had 8 bases not matched to a gene; V was cut back by 4 bases and J by 4 bases. Germline V CDR1 and CDR2: SQVTM, ANQGSEA. The CDR3 DNA reads TGCAGCGTTGGGCCTTCGGGGGGGGCAGAGACCCAGTACTTC. This translates into CSVGPSGGAETQYF.

This chain connects TRBV30 to TRBJ1-2; D is ambiguous. Germline V gene sequence: CDR1 GTSNPN, CDR2 SVGIG (reference sequence). The V and J ends lost 6 bases and 3 bases respectively, with 20 bases between them. The CDR3 consists of 15 residues. CDR3 sequence: CACSSPVNGYYGYTF. The CDR3 DNA reads TGTGCCTGCTCATCGCCGGTTAACGGTTACTATGGCTACACCTTC.

The chain couples TRBV7-6 to TRBJ2-5, with TRBD2 identical over 16 bases. Trimming at V came to 5 bases and at J to 4 bases, leaving 10 bases not matched to a gene. Germline-derived CDR1 and CDR2 are SGHVS and FNYEAQ. This CDR3 comprises 18 residues. In nucleotides, the CDR3 is TGTGCCAGCAGCCCAAACTCGGGACTAGCGGGAGGGACAGAGACCCAGTACTTC. This sequence encodes CASSPNSGLAGGTETQYF.

This chain uses TRBV4-2 with TRBJ2-5; TRBD2 matches at 12 bases. The CDR3 totals 17 residues. CDR1 and CDR2 from the germline V gene are LGHNA and YNFKEQ. Trimming cost V 2 bases and J 5 bases; bases outside gene matches: 9. The CDR3 nucleotides read TGTGCCAGCAGCCAACTTCTAGCGGGAGGGCCGAGTGAGACCCAGTACTTC. It specifies CASSQLLAGGPSETQYF.

This chain uses TRBV5-1 with TRBJ1-1; TRBD1 aligns across 7 bases. V shed 0 bases, J shed 4 bases, and the junction held 3 bases outside the gene matches. CDR1 and CDR2 (germline): SGHRS, YFSETQ. This CDR3 spans 14 amino acids. The CDR3 spells CASSLATGTTEAFF. The CDR3 bases are TGCGCCAGCAGCTTGGCGACAGGGACCACTGAAGCTTTCTTT.

The chain links TRBV27 to TRBJ2-4, with TRBD1 matching 11 bases. Trimming took 7 bases from V and 7 from J; bases not matched to a gene: 3. Germline CDR1 and CDR2: MNHEY and SMNVEV (reference sequence). The CDR3 loop spans 13 amino acids. The CDR3 bases are TGTGCCAGCAAAAGGACAGGGGGCAACATTCAGTACTTC. This sequence encodes CASKRTGGNIQYF.

The chain carries TRBV6-5 and TRBJ2-2, with TRBD1 matching 7 bases. CDR3 length equals 15 residues. After removal of 2 bases from V and 5 bases from J, the junction contained 5 bases not matched to a gene. Germline CDR1 and CDR2: MNHEY and SVGAGI. The CDR3 nucleotides are TGTGCCAGCAGTTACGAGGGGGCGGTGACCGGGGAGCTGTTTTTT. Its protein is CASSYEGAVTGELFF.

As to this clone: Other DNA variants within this sample encode the same CDR3. The V and J genes are TRBV18 and TRBJ1-3, with TRBD1 as a possible D gene (6 bases). The V gene's germline CDR1 is KGHSH and CDR2 LQKENI. The CDR3 extends over 16 amino acids. V was clipped by 4 bases and J by 3 bases, with 16 bases between them. CDR3 in amino acids: CASSQRTEHGGNTIYF. The DNA for the CDR3 is TGTGCCAGCTCACAACGGACAGAACACGGTGGAAACACCATATATTTT.

The rearrangement links TRBV29-1 to TRBJ1-2, with TRBD1 matching over 9 bases. This CDR3 comprises 13 residues. Trimming took 0 bases from V and 9 from J; bases not matched to a gene: 5. Germline V gives CDR1 SQVTM, CDR2 ANQGSEA. The CDR3 region has the DNA TGCAGCGTTGAAGAGGGACAGGGTGGGAGCTACACCTTC. Residues: CSVEEGQGGSYTF.

The V call is TRBV19, the J call TRBJ2-7, with TRBD1 as a possible D gene (6 bases). Germline V gene sequence: CDR1 LNHDA, CDR2 SQIVND (reference sequence). The CDR3 spans 15 residues. The V and J ends lost 1 base and 0 bases respectively, with 10 bases between them. This chain's CDR3 is CASSIGGGLSYEQYF. The CDR3 DNA is TGTGCCAGTAGTATAGGTGGGGGCCTCTCCTACGAGCAGTACTTC.

The V call is TRBV29-1, the J call TRBJ2-1; 9 nucleotides line up with TRBD1. This CDR3 is 14 amino acids long. Per the germline V gene, CDR1 is SQVTM and CDR2 is ANQGSEA. V lost 4 bases, J lost 4 bases, and 5 bases stayed unmatched. Here the CDR3 reads CSVGRGQGYNEQFF. DNA for the CDR3: TGCAGCGTTGGGAGGGGACAGGGATACAATGAGCAGTTCTTC.